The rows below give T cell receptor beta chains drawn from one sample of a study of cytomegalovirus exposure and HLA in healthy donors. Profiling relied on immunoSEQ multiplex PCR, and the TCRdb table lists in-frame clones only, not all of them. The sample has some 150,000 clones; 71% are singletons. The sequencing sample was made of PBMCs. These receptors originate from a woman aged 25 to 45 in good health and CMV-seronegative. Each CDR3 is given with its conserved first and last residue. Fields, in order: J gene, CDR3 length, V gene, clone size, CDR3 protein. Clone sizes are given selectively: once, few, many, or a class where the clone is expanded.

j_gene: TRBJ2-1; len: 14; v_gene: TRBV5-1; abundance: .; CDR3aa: CASSPDSSYNEQFF
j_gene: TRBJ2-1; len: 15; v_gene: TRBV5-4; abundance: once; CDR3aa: CASSLKGTRDDEQFF
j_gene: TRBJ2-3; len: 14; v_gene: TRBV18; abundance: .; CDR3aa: CASSPGVQEDTQYF
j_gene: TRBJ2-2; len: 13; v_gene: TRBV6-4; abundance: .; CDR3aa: CASSGGDTGELFF
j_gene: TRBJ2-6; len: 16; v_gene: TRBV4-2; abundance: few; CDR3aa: CASSQVSDSGANVLTF
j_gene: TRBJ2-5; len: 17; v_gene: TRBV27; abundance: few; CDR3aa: CASSLGLAGGNLGTQYF
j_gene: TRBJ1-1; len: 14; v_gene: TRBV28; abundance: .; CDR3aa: CASSGQRQGIEAFF
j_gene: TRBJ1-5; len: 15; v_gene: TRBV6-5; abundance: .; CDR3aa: CASKSGRGTNQPQHF
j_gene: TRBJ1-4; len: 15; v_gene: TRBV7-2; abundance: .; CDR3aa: CASSTEGRWRQKLFF
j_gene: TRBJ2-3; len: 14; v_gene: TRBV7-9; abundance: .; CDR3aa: CASSQGQFTDTQYF
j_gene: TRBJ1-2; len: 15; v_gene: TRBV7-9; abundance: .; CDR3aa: CASSRTGTGSYGYTF
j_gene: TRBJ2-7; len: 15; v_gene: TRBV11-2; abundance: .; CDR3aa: CASRARSAISYEQYF
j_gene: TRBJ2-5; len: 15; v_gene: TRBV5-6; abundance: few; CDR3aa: CASSTWDSSQETQYF
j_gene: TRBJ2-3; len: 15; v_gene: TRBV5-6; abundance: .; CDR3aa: CASSLFSPSRDTQYF
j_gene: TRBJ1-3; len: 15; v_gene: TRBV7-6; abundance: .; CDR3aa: CASSQTTGSGNTIYF
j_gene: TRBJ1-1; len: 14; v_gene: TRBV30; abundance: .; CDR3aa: CAWSDGTGVTEAFF
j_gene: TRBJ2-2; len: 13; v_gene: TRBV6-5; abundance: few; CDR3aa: CASTSGLAGELFF
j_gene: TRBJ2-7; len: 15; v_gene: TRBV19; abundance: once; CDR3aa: CASRTSGSPVGEQYF
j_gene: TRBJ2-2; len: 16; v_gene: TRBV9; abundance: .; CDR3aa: CASSVSGQVDTGELFF
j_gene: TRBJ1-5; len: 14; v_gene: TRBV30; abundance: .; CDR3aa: CAWNTGTVDQPQHF